The sequence of this TCR beta chain was determined in a study of blood T cell repertoires in COVID-19. This clone appeared a single time. The J segment lost 5 bases and the V segment lost 6 bases, leaving 3 bases of the junction unmatched. CDR1 is LGHDT, CDR2 YNNKEL, per germline (reference sequence). The CDR3 covers 15 residues. Sequencing used immunoSEQ multiplex PCR; TCRdb keeps in-frame clones, though not all of them. The sample consists of some 300,000 clones, around 87% of them appearing once. The clonotype comes from a man between 65 and 80 years old with acute or convalescent COVID-19. The sample was peripheral blood. V gene TRBV3-1 (or the pseudogene TRBV3-2) combines with J gene TRBJ2-2, with TRBD2 matching 13 bases. The CDR3 bases are TGTGCCAGCAGATGGGGACTAGCGGGGACCGGGGAGCTGTTTTTT. Translated: CASRWGLAGTGELFF.